This TCR beta chain was identified during a study of breast tumors, draining lymph nodes, adjacent tissues. The study's findings and limits: The data were judged consistent with most tumor T cells coming from lymph node and expanding in tumor.

This CDR3 region has 14 residues. Germline CDR1 and CDR2: SGHRS and YFSETQ. V shed 2 bases and J shed 5 bases, with 13 bases lying between them. Axillary draining lymph nodes of breast cancer patients supplied the node samples. About this clonotype: Its antigen is still unknown.

TCRdb reprocessed the multiplex PCR reads with MiXCR, giving one entry per CDR3 protein. The sample includes approximately 250,000 distinct CDR3 sequences, 34% of them seen just once. The chain recombines TRBV5-1 with TRBJ2-5; D perhaps matches TRBD1 (5 bases). The sample was axillary lymph node tissue. This TCR was recovered from a female donor with breast cancer. Some clones in this sample may be carry-over from other donors' samples. DNA of the CDR3: TGCGCCAGCAGCTTTCAAGGGGCGCGGGAGACCCAGTACTTC. This translates into CASSFQGARETQYF. Using reference TRBV5-1 and TRBJ2-5 for the parts outside the CDR3, the full variable domain is KAGVTQTPRYLIKTRGQQVTLSCSPISGHRSVSWYQQTPGQGLQFLFEYFSETQRNKGNFPGRFSGRQFSNSRSEMNVSTLELGDSALYLCASSFQGARETQYFGPGTRLLVL.